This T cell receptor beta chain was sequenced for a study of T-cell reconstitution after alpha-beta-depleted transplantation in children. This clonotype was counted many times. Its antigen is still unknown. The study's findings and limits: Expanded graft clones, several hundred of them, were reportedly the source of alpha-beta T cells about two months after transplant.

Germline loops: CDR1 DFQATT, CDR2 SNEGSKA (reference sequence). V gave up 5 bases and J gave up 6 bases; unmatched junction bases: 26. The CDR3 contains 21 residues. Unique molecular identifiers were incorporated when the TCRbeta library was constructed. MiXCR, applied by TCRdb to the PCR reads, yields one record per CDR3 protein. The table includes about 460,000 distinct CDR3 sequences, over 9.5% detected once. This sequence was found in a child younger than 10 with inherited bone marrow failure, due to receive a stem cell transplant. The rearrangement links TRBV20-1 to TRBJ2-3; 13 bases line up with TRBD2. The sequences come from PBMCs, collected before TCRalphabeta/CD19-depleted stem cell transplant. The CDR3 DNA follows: TGCAGTGCTTACCCCGGACTAGCGGGAGAGGGGGGGTCACACACATCTGATACGCAGTATTTT. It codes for CSAYPGLAGEGGSHTSDTQYF.